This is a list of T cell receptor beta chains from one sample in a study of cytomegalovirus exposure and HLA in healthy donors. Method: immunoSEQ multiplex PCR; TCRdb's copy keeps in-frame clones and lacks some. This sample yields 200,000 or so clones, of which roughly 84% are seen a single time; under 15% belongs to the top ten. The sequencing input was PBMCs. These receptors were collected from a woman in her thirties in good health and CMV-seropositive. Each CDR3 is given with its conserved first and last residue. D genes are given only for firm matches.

CASSLDHSRAFF	TGTGCCAGCAGCTTAGACCACAGCCGGGCTTTCTTT	TRBV7-9	TRBJ1-1	12	-
CASSWGQSLNYGYTF	TGCGCCAGCAGCTGGGGACAGTCTCTTAACTATGGCTACACCTTC	TRBV5-1	TRBJ1-2	15	TRBD1
CSVGGLITDTQYF	TGCAGCGTTGGGGGACTAATCACAGATACGCAGTATTTT	TRBV29-1	TRBJ2-3	13	TRBD2
CASRPTGNTEAFF	TGTGCCAGCAGACCGACAGGGAACACTGAAGCTTTCTTT	TRBV6-6	TRBJ1-1	13	-
CASTMGGGARNEKLFF	TGTGCCAGTACCATGGGAGGTGGGGCAAGAAATGAAAAACTGTTTTTT	TRBV19	TRBJ1-4	16	-
CASSLIGQGAYEQYF	TGTGCCAGCAGCTTGATCGGACAGGGGGCCTACGAGCAGTACTTC	TRBV5-6	TRBJ2-7	15	TRBD1
CSVATSGTTDTQYF	TGCAGCGTTGCTACTAGCGGGACCACAGATACGCAGTATTTT	TRBV29-1	TRBJ2-3	14	TRBD2
CASRTTGTGFSDTQYF	TGTGCCAGCAGGACGACCGGGACAGGGTTTTCAGATACGCAGTATTTT	TRBV28	TRBJ2-3	16	TRBD1
CASSYPGLAGWEQYF	TGTGCCAGCAGTTACCCGGGACTAGCGGGATGGGAGCAGTACTTC	TRBV6-6	TRBJ2-7	15	TRBD2
CASRPRGNTEAFF	TGTGCCAGCCGCCCTCGGGGGAACACTGAAGCTTTCTTT	TRBV27	TRBJ1-1	13	-
CASSYSRAYYGYTF	TGTGCCAGCAGTTACTCCAGGGCGTACTATGGCTACACCTTC	TRBV6-5	TRBJ1-2	14	-